This is a list of T cell receptor beta chains from one sample in a study of Ad26.COV2.S vaccination and SARS-CoV-2 variants. Some clones are missing from TCRdb's copy, which holds only in-frame ones; the method was immunoSEQ multiplex PCR. This repertoire shows approximately 410,000 clones, about 92% found once; its top ten account for over 1.5%. The sample consisted of peripheral blood, taken in a trial of Ad26.COV2.S vaccine versus placebo. The receptors stem from a person aged 18-65 years who received the Ad26.COV2.S COVID-19 vaccine or a placebo. CDR3s include the opening cysteine and the closing phenylalanine or tryptophan. The D gene is left open where the match is weak. A clone size is listed for some rows: how often the clone was seen (once, few, many), or a class if it is expanded.

CDR3 protein	CDR3 DNA	clone size	V gene	J gene	D gene
CANPDGGWNIQYF	TGCGCCAACCCCGATGGAGGGTGGAACATTCAGTACTTC	.	TRBV10-1	TRBJ2-4	.
CASSSRTGANYGYTF	TGTGCCAGCAGCTCAAGGACAGGGGCTAACTATGGCTACACCTTC	few	TRBV5-4	TRBJ1-2	TRBD1
CASSLYAASTDTQYF	TGTGCCAGCAGCTTATATGCGGCTAGCACAGATACGCAGTATTTT	.	TRBV7-6	TRBJ2-3	.
CSVVTRQGTSGYTF	TGCAGCGTTGTTACCCGACAGGGAACGAGTGGCTACACCTTC	.	TRBV29-1	TRBJ1-2	TRBD1
CASRERGGSTDTQYF	TGTGCCAGTAGGGAGCGGGGGGGGAGCACAGATACGCAGTATTTT	.	TRBV19	TRBJ2-3	TRBD2
CASSLISLIRFNEQFF	TGTGCCAGCAGCTTGATTTCGCTAATCCGTTTCAATGAGCAGTTCTTC	once	TRBV5-6	TRBJ2-1	.
CSARKLTEQFF	TGCAGTGCTCGGAAATTAACCGAGCAGTTCTTC	.	TRBV20-1	TRBJ2-1	.
CATSRDPGLTYTDTQYF	TGTGCCACCAGCAGAGATCCAGGACTTACGTACACAGATACGCAGTATTTT	.	TRBV15	TRBJ2-3	.
CAWSTGTGNTEAFF	TGTGCCTGGAGTACCGGGACAGGGAACACTGAAGCTTTCTTT	.	TRBV30	TRBJ1-1	TRBD1
CASRGGTGYNSPLHF	TGCGCCAGCAGGGGGGGGACAGGGTATAATTCACCCCTCCACTTT	few	TRBV4-3	TRBJ1-6	TRBD1
CASSPPFSGQGGPAQHF	TGTGCCAGCTCACCACCCTTTTCGGGACAGGGCGGTCCAGCCCAGCATTTT	.	TRBV18	TRBJ1-5	TRBD1
CASSLVGTADGYTF	TGTGCCAGCAGCTTAGTAGGGACAGCAGATGGCTACACCTTC	.	TRBV7-9	TRBJ1-2	TRBD1
CASSPRTISGNTIYF	TGTGCCAGCAGCCCGAGAACCATCTCTGGAAACACCATATATTTT	.	TRBV7-2	TRBJ1-3	.
CASGTSGTAEKLFF	TGTGCCAGCGGGACCTCCGGGACAGCTGAAAAACTGTTTTTT	.	TRBV9	TRBJ1-4	TRBD1
CASSAPLTAGQFF	TGTGCCAGCAGTGCCCCGCTTACGGCTGGGCAGTTCTTC	.	TRBV2	TRBJ2-1	.
CASSWVTSTGTQYF	TGTGCCAGCAGTTGGGTTACTAGCACGGGTACGCAGTATTTT	few	TRBV2	TRBJ2-3	.
CASSLSMTSPYEQYF	TGTGCCAGCAGTTTATCGATGACTAGCCCCTACGAGCAGTACTTC	.	TRBV27	TRBJ2-7	TRBD2
CASSDRNSNQPQHF	TGTGCCAGCAGTGATCGGAATAGCAATCAGCCCCAGCATTTT	.	TRBV2	TRBJ1-5	.
CASSPAVAGGPKTQYF	TGTGCCAGCAGCCCAGCGGTAGCGGGGGGCCCTAAGACCCAGTACTTC	.	TRBV5-4	TRBJ2-5	TRBD2
CASSLVGGSLVTGELFF	TGTGCCAGCAGCTTAGTGGGAGGGAGTTTGGTAACCGGGGAGCTGTTTTTT	.	TRBV11-2	TRBJ2-2	TRBD2
CASSVLAAETQYF	TGTGCCAGCAGTGTCCTAGCGGCTGAGACCCAGTACTTC	.	TRBV2	TRBJ2-5	TRBD2
CSVEERQGSYGYTF	TGCAGCGTTGAAGAAAGGCAGGGTTCCTATGGCTACACCTTC	.	TRBV29-1	TRBJ1-2	.
CASSQDRVGEQYF	TGCGCCAGCAGCCAAGATCGGGTAGGGGAGCAGTACTTC	.	TRBV4-3	TRBJ2-7	.
CASSITGIGQPQHF	TGTGCCAGCAGCATAACAGGTATAGGTCAGCCCCAGCATTTT	.	TRBV7-9	TRBJ1-5	.
CASSLVAANTEAFF	TGTGCCAGCAGCTTAGTCGCGGCGAACACTGAAGCTTTCTTT	.	TRBV11-2	TRBJ1-1	.
CASWRSGTGQETQYF	TGTGCCAGCTGGAGGAGTGGAACAGGACAAGAGACCCAGTACTTC	.	TRBV27	TRBJ2-5	.
CASSVRGSGANVLTF	TGTGCCAGCAGTGTCAGGGGGTCTGGGGCCAACGTCCTGACTTTC	few	TRBV28	TRBJ2-6	TRBD1
CASSLWSVGGGGELFF	TGTGCCAGCAGCTTATGGTCGGTCGGGGGCGGCGGGGAGCTGTTTTTT	.	TRBV7-2	TRBJ2-2	.
CASSLAGPDVRGQFF	TGCGCCAGCAGCTTGGCCGGTCCCGATGTCCGGGGGCAGTTCTTC	.	TRBV5-1	TRBJ2-1	.
CASSQAPGPQSQPQHF	TGCGCCAGCAGCCAAGCCCCGGGGCCTCAGAGTCAGCCCCAGCATTTT	.	TRBV4-1	TRBJ1-5	.
CASSGGQGAGGNTIYF	TGCGCCAGCAGCGGGGGACAGGGGGCCGGTGGAAACACCATATATTTT	.	TRBV5-1	TRBJ1-3	TRBD1
CASSRQGSKWVTNEKLFF	TGTGCCAGCAGCCGACAGGGTTCAAAGTGGGTAACTAATGAAAAACTGTTTTTT	.	TRBV5-6	TRBJ1-4	TRBD1
CASKARVETQYF	TGTGCCAGCAAGGCGCGGGTAGAGACCCAGTACTTC	.	TRBV2	TRBJ2-5	.
CASRGADAANYGYTF	TGTGCCAGCAGGGGGGCGGACGCAGCTAACTATGGCTACACCTTC	.	TRBV28	TRBJ1-2	.
CATSDLPDTQYF	TGTGCCACCAGTGATTTGCCAGATACGCAGTATTTT	.	TRBV24-1	TRBJ2-3	.
CASSSLRSLNEQFF	TGTGCCAGCAGCTCTCTAAGAAGTCTAAATGAGCAGTTCTTC	.	TRBV11-2	TRBJ2-1	.
CASSFDPGYEQYF	TGTGCCAGCAGCTTTGACCCAGGCTACGAGCAGTACTTC	.	TRBV5-4	TRBJ2-7	.
CASSYKQYRLNEQFF	TGTGCCAGCAGTTACAAGCAGTACAGGTTGAATGAGCAGTTCTTC	.	TRBV6-5	TRBJ2-1	.
CASSPTRDRGPNTEAFF	TGTGCCAGCAGCCCTACTAGGGACAGGGGGCCGAACACTGAAGCTTTCTTT	.	TRBV5-4	TRBJ1-1	TRBD1